The rows below give T cell receptor beta chains drawn from one sample of a study of control samples from healthy donors and cancer patients. Profiled with immunoSEQ multiplex PCR; TCRdb holds only in-frame clones, not every one. Among around 140,000 clones, 93% were seen once, and the ten largest hold more than 5%. Sequences were obtained from blood. Every receptor here comes from a man younger than 35 in good health. Each CDR3 is given with its conserved first and last residue. A D gene is named only where the DNA matches it firmly. Rows give clone size only sometimes, using once, few, many, or a class for an expanded clone.

abundance	d_gene	j_gene	v_gene	CDR3aa	CDR3nt
.	TRBD1	TRBJ2-7	TRBV9	CASSASSGGYYEQYF	TGTGCCAGCAGCGCCAGCTCAGGGGGATACTACGAGCAGTACTTC
once	TRBD2	TRBJ2-3	TRBV5-1	CASSLGTRMQYF	TGCGCCAGCAGCTTGGGGACTAGGATGCAGTATTTT
.	.	TRBJ1-1	TRBV19	CASSNAGWSTEAFF	TGTGCCAGTAGTAATGCCGGGTGGAGCACTGAAGCTTTCTTT
once	.	TRBJ2-6	TRBV10-3	CAISESIGKGPISGANVLTF	TGTGCCATCAGTGAGTCGATTGGGAAGGGTCCGATCTCTGGGGCCAACGTCCTGACTTTC
.	.	TRBJ2-2	TRBV7-9	CASSLVTPMEELFF	TGTGCCAGCAGCTTAGTAACTCCCATGGAGGAGCTGTTTTTT
.	.	TRBJ1-1	TRBV10-3	CAIRPVGANTEAFF	TGTGCCATCCGACCGGTGGGGGCGAACACTGAAGCTTTCTTT
.	.	TRBJ2-2	TRBV18	CASSPDTAAGELFF	TGTGCCAGCTCACCCGATACTGCGGCCGGGGAGCTGTTTTTT
.	.	TRBJ1-1	TRBV19	CASGDGVQVTEAFF	TGTGCCAGCGGCGACGGGGTCCAGGTCACTGAAGCTTTCTTT
once	.	TRBJ2-1	TRBV9	CASSVGGRNHNEQFF	TGTGCCAGCAGCGTAGGTGGGAGAAATCACAATGAGCAGTTCTTC
.	.	TRBJ2-1	TRBV28	CASSFGGLGNEQFF	TGTGCCAGCAGTTTCGGGGGGCTGGGCAATGAGCAGTTCTTC
.	TRBD1	TRBJ2-1	TRBV4-3	CASSPDRVSNEQFF	TGCGCCAGCAGCCCAGACAGGGTTAGTAATGAGCAGTTCTTC
.	.	TRBJ2-7	TRBV7-9	CASSLQLYEQYF	TGTGCCAGCAGCTTACAGCTTTACGAGCAGTACTTC
.	.	TRBJ1-6	TRBV27	CASSPPDYNSPLHF	TGTGCCAGCAGTCCCCCGGATTATAATTCACCCCTCCACTTT
.	TRBD1	TRBJ1-2	TRBV5-1	CASSLGQGADGYTF	TGCGCCAGCAGCTTGGGACAGGGGGCCGATGGCTACACCTTC
.	.	TRBJ2-7	TRBV30	CAWSVRVGQVGYEQYF	TGTGCCTGGAGTGTAAGGGTTGGGCAGGTTGGCTACGAGCAGTACTTC
.	.	TRBJ1-1	TRBV7-9	CASCRHANTEAFF	TGTGCCAGCTGCCGCCATGCGAACACTGAAGCTTTCTTT
.	.	TRBJ1-1	TRBV30	CAWTAGTGNTEAFF	TGTGCCTGGACGGCCGGGACGGGTAACACTGAAGCTTTCTTT
.	TRBD1	TRBJ1-2	TRBV2	CASKLLGQGSFEYGYTF	TGTGCCAGCAAGTTACTGGGACAGGGGTCGTTCGAGTATGGCTACACCTTC
.	.	TRBJ1-1	TRBV7-6	CASKLKLNTEAFF	TGTGCCAGTAAGCTCAAACTGAACACTGAAGCTTTCTTT
once	.	TRBJ1-1	TRBV7-2	CASSLGRAEAFF	TGTGCCAGCAGTCTAGGTAGGGCAGAAGCTTTCTTT
.	.	TRBJ2-2	TRBV21-1	CASSNTLAGEELFF	TGTGCCAGCAGCAATACCTTAGCGGGGGAGGAGCTGTTTTTT
once	TRBD2	TRBJ2-5	TRBV9	CASSVSGGKQETQYF	TGTGCCAGCAGCGTTAGCGGGGGTAAACAAGAGACCCAGTACTTC
.	TRBD2	TRBJ2-1	TRBV19	CASSIVGTSPTNEQFF	TGTGCCAGTAGTATAGTGGGGACTAGCCCAACAAATGAGCAGTTCTTC
once	TRBD2	TRBJ2-7	TRBV7-7	CASSLVKEETRDYYEQYF	TGTGCTAGCAGTCTAGTTAAGGAGGAAACGCGGGACTACTACGAGCAGTACTTC
.	.	TRBJ2-1	TRBV28	CASSFERVLHEQFF	TGTGCCAGCAGTTTCGAAAGGGTTTTACATGAGCAGTTCTTC
.	TRBD2	TRBJ2-5	TRBV11-2	CASSLGERGLVETQYF	TGTGCCAGCAGCTTAGGCGAGCGGGGCCTCGTCGAGACCCAGTACTTC
.	.	TRBJ2-1	TRBV7-2	CASRRGLGDYGQFF	TGTGCCAGCAGGCGAGGCCTGGGTGACTATGGGCAGTTCTTC
.	.	TRBJ2-6	TRBV19	CASRSSGANVLTF	TGTGCCAGCCGGTCCTCTGGGGCCAACGTCCTGACTTTC
.	.	TRBJ2-1	TRBV10-1	CAISGLHHNNEQFF	TGCGCCATTTCGGGACTCCATCACAACAATGAGCAGTTCTTC
.	.	TRBJ2-3	TRBV9	CASSVVSGWDTQYF	TGTGCCAGCAGCGTAGTGTCGGGTTGGGATACGCAGTATTTT
.	TRBD1	TRBJ2-7	TRBV10-1	CASSDGPPDRGRGEQYF	TGCGCCAGCAGTGATGGGCCCCCCGACAGGGGCCGGGGTGAGCAGTACTTC
.	TRBD1	TRBJ2-7	TRBV3-1/TRBV3-2	CASSPWDRGYEQYF	TGTGCCAGCAGCCCTTGGGACAGGGGCTACGAGCAGTACTTC
.	.	TRBJ1-1	TRBV25-1	CASSMNTEAFF	TGTGCCAGCAGTATGAACACTGAAGCTTTCTTT
.	.	TRBJ1-3	TRBV7-8	CASRPGVLSSWGNTIYF	TGTGCCAGCAGGCCGGGGGTTTTGAGTTCATGGGGAAACACCATATATTTT
.	TRBD2	TRBJ2-1	TRBV5-8	CASSFSGRYNEQFF	TGTGCCAGCAGCTTTAGCGGGAGGTACAATGAGCAGTTCTTC
.	TRBD2	TRBJ2-2	TRBV6-6	CASGSFRELFF	TGTGCGAGCGGGAGTTTCCGGGAGCTGTTTTTT
.	TRBD1	TRBJ2-2	TRBV28	CASSKGQATGELFF	TGTGCCAGCAGTAAGGGACAGGCCACCGGGGAGCTGTTTTTT
.	.	TRBJ1-5	TRBV5-5	CASSLSQTLSNQPQHF	TGTGCCAGCAGCTTGTCCCAGACCCTTAGCAATCAGCCCCAGCATTTT
.	TRBD1	TRBJ1-2	TRBV7-9	CASSLIRDRLFYGYTF	TGTGCCAGCAGCTTAATTAGGGACAGGCTTTTCTATGGCTACACCTTC
.	TRBD1	TRBJ1-4	TRBV28	CASVEKGAREKLFF	TGTGCTAGCGTTGAAAAGGGGGCGAGAGAAAAACTGTTTTTT
.	.	TRBJ2-3	TRBV7-9	CASTRGLRPRTDTQYF	TGTGCCAGCACCAGAGGTCTTAGGCCCCGCACAGATACGCAGTATTTT
.	TRBD1	TRBJ2-7	TRBV5-4	CASSAGQASSYEQYF	TGTGCCAGCAGCGCCGGACAGGCTAGCTCCTACGAGCAGTACTTC
.	.	TRBJ1-1	TRBV28	CASSFDRDLLTEAFF	TGTGCCAGCAGTTTTGACCGGGACTTGCTCACTGAAGCTTTCTTT
once	.	TRBJ1-2	TRBV4-1	CASSQGLGYTF	TGCGCCAGCAGCCAAGGTCTTGGCTACACCTTC
.	TRBD2	TRBJ2-7	TRBV4-2	CASSLFTGTSGGYEQYF	TGTGCCAGCAGCCTTTTTACCGGGACTAGCGGGGGTTACGAGCAGTACTTC
.	.	TRBJ1-5	TRBV27	CASSPQGFSQPQHF	TGTGCCAGCAGTCCGCAAGGTTTTTCTCAGCCCCAGCATTTT
few	.	TRBJ1-5	TRBV24-1	CATSDPKGGNQPQHF	TGTGCCACCAGTGACCCTAAGGGGGGCAATCAGCCCCAGCATTTT
.	TRBD2	TRBJ2-1	TRBV9	CASSPRGLAGGQVNYNEQFF	TGTGCCAGCAGCCCCCGTGGCCTAGCGGGAGGCCAGGTTAACTACAATGAGCAGTTCTTC
.	.	TRBJ1-1	TRBV7-6	CASSLGGTGRVAEAFF	TGTGCCAGCAGCTTAGGTGGAACCGGGCGGGTTGCTGAAGCTTTCTTT
.	TRBD1	TRBJ1-1	TRBV18	CASSHRGNTEAFF	TGTGCCAGCTCCCACAGGGGGAACACTGAAGCTTTCTTT
.	TRBD1	TRBJ1-4	TRBV15	CATSGGQYNEKLFF	TGTGCCACCAGCGGGGGACAGTATAATGAAAAACTGTTTTTT
.	.	TRBJ1-5	TRBV12-3/TRBV12-4	CASSLVWGHQHF	TGTGCCAGCAGTTTAGTATGGGGGCACCAGCATTTT
.	.	TRBJ2-1	TRBV12-3/TRBV12-4	CASHAGQEQFF	TGTGCCAGCCACGCAGGGCAAGAGCAGTTCTTC
once	TRBD1	TRBJ1-2	TRBV4-1	CASSQAGTGARDGYTF	TGCGCCAGCAGCCAAGCCGGGACAGGCGCTCGGGATGGCTACACCTTC
.	.	TRBJ2-1	TRBV10-3	CAISERGSSYNEQFF	TGTGCCATCAGTGAGAGGGGGAGCTCCTACAATGAGCAGTTCTTC